These 25 T cell receptor beta chains were all obtained from the same sample, sequenced in a study of blood T cell repertoires in COVID-19 (TCRdb year 2020). Libraries were made using the immunoSEQ multiplex PCR assay. The immuneACCESS repertoire file appears here via TCRdb, limited to in-frame rearrangements. These files lack a portion of the clones; in checked studies, under half of the deficit traces to unresolved V genes, and the cause of the others is not known. In this sample the table shows a few hundred thousand clones, approximately 88% of which occur a single time. The ten largest make up approximately 7% of the sample. Sequenced material: peripheral blood. The receptors here all came from a woman in her thirties who had recovered from COVID-19.

This clone appeared a few times. V gene TRBV5-1 combines with J gene TRBJ1-2, with 9 bases aligning to TRBD1. Losses at the gene ends were 2 bases for V and 6 bases for J; bases not matched to a gene: 8. The germline V gene has CDR1 SGHRS and CDR2 YFSETQ. This CDR3 is 15 amino acids long. The CDR3 nucleotides are TGCGCCAGCAGCTTCCTACAGGGGGCGGTGGATGGCTACACCTTC. It specifies CASSFLQGAVDGYTF.

V is TRBV10-3 and J is TRBJ1-3; no definite D call. V gave up 4 bases and J gave up 3 bases, with 13 bases separating them. The CDR3 sequence is 15 residues long. CDR1 ENHRY and CDR2 SYGVKD come from the germline V gene. In nucleotides, the CDR3 is TGTGCCATCAGTGGGGTGACGGGGATTGGAAACACCATATATTTT. It is translated as CAISGVTGIGNTIYF.

The rearrangement links TRBV7-8 to TRBJ1-5, with D tentatively TRBD1 (6 bases). The CDR3 is made up of 16 amino acids. The germline V and J ends were trimmed by 1 base and 3 bases, with 13 bases remaining between them. Germline assignment: CDR1 SGHVS and CDR2 FQNEAQ. Here the CDR3 reads CASSLGTATYNQPQHF. CDR3 coding DNA: TGTGCCAGCAGCTTAGGGACAGCCACATACAATCAGCCCCAGCATTTT.

As regards this clone: Other DNA sequences within the sample encode an identical CDR3. This sequence joins TRBV5-1 and TRBJ2-5; TRBD2 matches at 12 bases. V was pared by 4 bases and J by 2 bases, with 3 bases of the junction left unmatched. CDR1 and CDR2 from the germline V gene are SGHRS and YFSETQ. This CDR3 has 15 residues. The CDR3 region has the DNA TGCGCCAGCAGCCTAGGACTAGCGGGGCAAGAGACCCAGTACTTC. Translated: CASSLGLAGQETQYF.

The chain has TRBV2 and TRBJ1-1, with D uncertain. V dropped 5 bases and J dropped 4 bases, with 8 bases sitting between them. CDR3 size: 12 residues. CDR1 SNHLY and CDR2 FYNNEI come from the germline V gene. The CDR3 nucleotides are TGTGCCAGCAGTCGCGAGGCCACTGAAGCTTTCTTT. Its protein is CASSREATEAFF.

The chain is built from TRBV6-6 and TRBJ2-7; maybe TRBD2 (5 bases). The CDR3 is made up of 14 amino acids. The V and J ends lost 4 bases and 2 bases respectively, with 12 bases between them. Germline CDR1 is MNHNY and CDR2 is SVGAGI (reference sequence). CDR3 nucleotide sequence: TGTGCCAGCAGTTCGCACTCCGGGACCTACGAGCAGTACTTC. It translates to CASSSHSGTYEQYF.

The genes are TRBV19 and TRBJ1-5, with D unclear. V was pared by 5 bases and J by 6 bases, with 14 bases between. CDR3 length: 14 amino acids. Germline-derived CDR1 and CDR2 are LNHDA and SQIVND (reference sequence). In DNA, the CDR3 is TGTGCCAGTAGTGGAGAGGATGGCCCTCAGCCCCAGCATTTT. Translation gives CASSGEDGPQPQHF.

The rearrangement uses TRBV18 and TRBJ1-6, with TRBD1 matching over 9 bases. CDR3 length equals 17 residues. CDR1 and CDR2 from the germline V gene are KGHSH and LQKENI. V was pared by 2 bases and J by 7 bases, with 9 bases of the junction left unmatched. CDR3: CASSPGGQGTGNSPLHF. For the CDR3, the DNA is TGTGCCAGCTCACCAGGGGGACAGGGAACGGGAAATTCACCCCTCCACTTT.

This rearrangement joins TRBV5-1 to TRBJ1-2; D gene uncertain. The CDR3 has 15 residues. Germline CDR1 reads SGHRS; CDR2 reads YFSETQ. The V end was cut by 0 bases, the J end by 3 bases, with 12 bases between. CDR3 nucleotides: TGCGCCAGCAGCTTGGCACACCCGGGAGACTATGGCTACACCTTC. Protein: CASSLAHPGDYGYTF.

This clone occurred once. This chain uses TRBV27 with TRBJ1-2, with a weak D call TRBD1 (5 bases). The V end was cut by 6 bases, the J end by 5 bases, with 16 bases between. CDR1 and CDR2 (germline): MNHEY, SMNVEV (reference sequence). The length of the CDR3 is 14 residues. CDR3: CASSRDFGTYGYTF. CDR3 nucleotides: TGTGCCAGCAGCCGGGACTTCGGGACGTATGGCTACACCTTC.

The chain joins TRBV6-4 to TRBJ1-2; 8 positions agree with TRBD1. After removal of 0 bases from V and 8 bases from J, the junction contained 14 bases not matched to a gene. CDR3 length: 17 amino acids. Germline CDR1 MRHNA, CDR2 SNTAGT. The CDR3 here is CASSDSSEPGQVRGYTF. The CDR3 nucleotides read TGTGCCAGCAGTGACTCGAGCGAACCGGGACAGGTACGCGGCTACACCTTC.

The chain recombines TRBV27 with TRBJ2-3, with 8 nucleotides matching TRBD2. Losses at the gene ends were 5 bases for V and 1 base for J; bases not matched to a gene: 8. The germline V gene encodes CDR1 MNHEY and CDR2 SMNVEV (reference sequence). The CDR3 consists of 16 residues. CDR3 protein: CASSAPTSAGTDTQYF. In nucleotides, the CDR3 is TGTGCCAGCAGTGCTCCGACTAGCGCAGGCACAGATACGCAGTATTTT.

V usage is TRBV2 and J usage is TRBJ2-1; D is uncertain. V lost 5 bases and J lost 0, with 8 bases in between. Germline CDR1 and CDR2: SNHLY and FYNNEI. The CDR3 is 14 residues long. The CDR3 loop reads CASSIQSSYNEQFF. The CDR3 nucleotides are TGTGCCAGCAGTATACAGAGCTCCTACAATGAGCAGTTCTTC. Full variable domain (rest looked up from reference TRBV2 and TRBJ2-1): EPEVTQTPSHQVTQMGQEVILRCVPISNHLYFYWYRQILGQKVEFLVSFYNNEISEKSEIFDDQFSVERPDGSNFTLKIRSTKLEDSAMYFCASSIQSSYNEQFFGPGTRLTVL.

The chain combines TRBV6-2 or TRBV6-3 with TRBJ2-7; TRBD1 matches at 11 bases. Per germline, CDR1 MNHEY and CDR2 SVGEGT. The CDR3 is made up of 15 amino acids. Unmatched junction bases numbered 7, after V lost 6 bases and J lost 3 bases. CDR3 sequence reads: CASSFSGQGDYEQYF. CDR3 in DNA: TGTGCCAGCAGCTTCTCGGGACAGGGGGACTACGAGCAGTACTTC.

This chain joins TRBV5-6 and TRBJ1-2, with no clear D. Trimming left V 0 bases short and J 6 bases short, with 9 bases between. Germline V CDR1 and CDR2: SGHDT, YYEEEE. The CDR3 spans 13 residues. The CDR3 bases are TGTGCCAGCAGCTTGGAGGCGGGAGATGGCTACACCTTC. Amino acid sequence: CASSLEAGDGYTF.

This clone was recorded once. V gene TRBV2 combines with J gene TRBJ2-1; the D is unclear. CDR1 is SNHLY and CDR2 is FYNNEI in the germline V gene. The V gene lost 6 bases and the J gene lost 4 bases, with 10 bases spanning the gap. The CDR3 length is 13 residues. The CDR3 DNA reads as TGTGCCAGCAGCCCCAGGTTTTACAATGAGCAGTTCTTC. This encodes CASSPRFYNEQFF.

The chain uses TRBV28 and TRBJ1-2; possible D gene TRBD1, 6 bases. Germline V lookup: CDR1 MDHEN, CDR2 SYDVKM. The V end was cut by 7 bases, the J end by 4 bases, with 19 bases between. The CDR3 extends over 15 amino acids. Here the CDR3 reads CASMRTVRLSYGYTF. The CDR3 region has the DNA TGTGCCAGCATGAGGACAGTTCGGCTAAGCTATGGCTACACCTTC.

The genes are TRBV2 and TRBJ1-2; 10 bases are a match to TRBD1. The V gene's germline CDR1 is SNHLY and CDR2 FYNNEI. This CDR3 region has 16 residues. After removal of 6 bases from V and 0 bases from J, the junction contained 7 bases not matched to a gene. This chain's CDR3 is CASSRDRGYANYGYTF. The CDR3 DNA reads as TGTGCCAGCAGCCGGGACAGGGGCTATGCTAACTATGGCTACACCTTC. Based on the CDR3 plus reference TRBV2 and TRBJ1-2, the full variable domain is EPEVTQTPSHQVTQMGQEVILRCVPISNHLYFYWYRQILGQKVEFLVSFYNNEISEKSEIFDDQFSVERPDGSNFTLKIRSTKLEDSAMYFCASSRDRGYANYGYTFGSGTRLTVV.

This chain connects TRBV6-1 to TRBJ1-2, with TRBD1 matching over 10 bases. The germline gives CDR1 MNHNS, CDR2 SASEGT. This CDR3 spans 18 amino acids. With 4 bases clipped from V and 8 bases from J, the junction kept 19 bases outside the gene matches. CDR3 sequence reads: CASSGFLGQGGSDDGYTF. The CDR3 DNA follows: TGTGCCAGCAGTGGCTTCCTCGGACAGGGGGGATCTGACGACGGCTACACCTTC.

V is TRBV19 and J is TRBJ2-4, with 9 positions matching TRBD2. V dropped 4 bases and J dropped 9; count of bases not matched to a gene: 7. The CDR3 runs to 14 residues. Germline V gene sequence: CDR1 LNHDA, CDR2 SQIVND (reference sequence). The CDR3 coding sequence is TGTGCCAGTAGTACCACACGAGCGGGGGGCATTCAGTACTTC. This encodes CASSTTRAGGIQYF.

The chain uses TRBV12-3 or TRBV12-4 and TRBJ1-3; no clear D gene. The CDR3 loop spans 11 amino acids. Trimming took 6 bases from V and 8 from J, leaving 8 bases between them. The CDR3 protein is CASSSDDTIYF. The CDR3 coding sequence is TGTGCCAGCAGCAGTGATGACACCATATATTTT.

This chain connects TRBV12-5 to TRBJ2-2; TRBD1 aligns across 7 bases. Germline V lookup: CDR1 LGHNT, CDR2 FRNRAP. V trimming: 5 bases; J trimming: 6 bases; junction bases outside the gene matches: 9. The CDR3 loop spans 15 amino acids. CDR3 sequence: CASGIHRGRSGELFF. The DNA for the CDR3 is TGTGCTAGTGGTATACACAGGGGTAGATCCGGGGAGCTGTTTTTT.

This sequence joins TRBV9 and TRBJ2-3; D might be TRBD1 (5 bases). V was shortened by 4 bases and J by 6 bases, with 21 bases between the two germline ends. Germline V gene lookup returns CDR1 SGDLS and CDR2 YYNGEE. The CDR3 spans 16 residues. CDR3 DNA sequence: TGTGCCAGCAGCCTCACCCAGGGCGACGGTGGGGATACGCAGTATTTT. Translating gives CASSLTQGDGGDTQYF.

The chain combines TRBV3-1 (or the pseudogene TRBV3-2) with TRBJ2-2; the D gene is possibly TRBD2 (7 bases). V was clipped by 0 bases and J by 4 bases, with 18 bases between them. This CDR3 has 18 amino acids. Germline assignment: CDR1 LGHDT and CDR2 YNNKEL (reference sequence). As DNA, the CDR3 is TGTGCCAGCAGCCAAGATCCGAGGGGGGGCCTCCGCACCGGGGAGCTGTTTTTT. Its translation is CASSQDPRGGLRTGELFF.

J is TRBJ2-2 and V is TRBV27; TRBD2 aligns across 10 bases. Trimming cost V 2 bases and J 3 bases; bases outside gene matches: 6. Germline V gene sequence: CDR1 MNHEY, CDR2 SMNVEV (reference sequence). The CDR3 length is 17 residues. Here the CDR3 DNA reads TGTGCCAGCAGTTTAAGAAGCGGGGGGGCCGACACCGGGGAGCTGTTTTTT. This encodes CASSLRSGGADTGELFF.